Presented here are 31 T cell receptor beta chains from one specimen sequenced in a study of cytomegalovirus exposure and HLA in healthy donors. The PCR employed 60 Vbeta primers together with 13 Jbeta primers. Assay: immunoSEQ multiplex PCR; the TCRdb copy retains only in-frame clones and omits some. The table includes about 82,000 clones, approximately 74% detected once. The material sequenced was PBMCs. The receptors stem from a woman in her forties or fifties in good health and CMV-seropositive.

V gene TRBV7-3 combines with J gene TRBJ2-5; D may be TRBD2 (6 bases). The germline V gene encodes CDR1 SGHTA and CDR2 FQGTGA. V was shortened by 2 bases and J by 5 bases, with 15 bases between the two germline ends. CDR3 size: 15 residues. The CDR3 here is CASSLGGVGRETQYF. DNA of the CDR3: TGTGCCAGCAGCTTAGGAGGGGTTGGCCGGGAGACCCAGTACTTC.

CDR3 coding DNA: TGTGCCAGCAGCCCCACTCAAGATACGCAGTATTTT. Translated: CASSPTQDTQYF. V and J are TRBV27 and TRBJ2-3; the D is unclear. V lost 6 bases and J lost 5, with 9 bases in between. The CDR3 runs to 12 residues. Looked up from germline, CDR1 is MNHEY and CDR2 is SMNVEV (reference sequence).

V is TRBV6-1 and J is TRBJ2-1; 9 bases agree with TRBD1. The CDR3 totals 15 residues. Germline V gene sequence: CDR1 MNHNS, CDR2 SASEGT. Trimming cost V 11 bases and J 5 bases; bases outside gene matches: 13. CDR3: CAAAIGGQGDNEQFF. The CDR3 DNA is TGTGCCGCAGCGATCGGGGGACAGGGTGACAATGAGCAGTTCTTC.

The rearrangement links TRBV2 to TRBJ2-7, with 10 positions matching TRBD1. The CDR3 covers 15 residues. V dropped 6 bases and J dropped 10; count of bases not matched to a gene: 15. Germline CDR1 and CDR2: SNHLY and FYNNEI. DNA of the CDR3: TGTGCCAGCAGAGTCTTCAGCGGGACAGGGGTCGAACAGTACTTC. It encodes CASRVFSGTGVEQYF.

The chain uses TRBV9 and TRBJ1-1; TRBD1 aligns across 7 bases. V gave up 3 bases and J gave up 0 bases; unmatched junction bases: 5. CDR3 length: 15 residues. Looked up from germline, CDR1 is SGDLS and CDR2 is YYNGEE. In nucleotides, the CDR3 is TGTGCCAGCAGCGCAGGGACAGCCCTGAACACTGAAGCTTTCTTT. This sequence encodes CASSAGTALNTEAFF.

This clone turned up a few times. V usage is TRBV30 and J usage is TRBJ1-1, with D perhaps TRBD1 (5 bases). Looked up from germline, CDR1 is GTSNPN and CDR2 is SVGIG (reference sequence). Trimming shortened V by 1 base and J by 0 bases, and 6 bases separated the two germline ends. CDR3 length: 13 residues. CDR3 sequence reads: CAWSGQMNTEAFF. The CDR3 DNA reads TGTGCCTGGAGTGGACAGATGAACACTGAAGCTTTCTTT.

The chain joins TRBV29-1 to TRBJ2-3, with 13 bases fitting TRBD2. V trimming: 4 bases; J trimming: 3 bases; junction bases outside the gene matches: 4. Germline V gene data show CDR1 as SQVTM and CDR2 as ANQGSEA. This CDR3 contains 15 residues. The chain's CDR3 is CSVVLAGGPTDTQYF. As DNA, the CDR3 is TGCAGCGTTGTACTAGCGGGAGGGCCAACAGATACGCAGTATTTT.

CDR3 nucleotide sequence: TGCGCCAGCAGCCCACAGGGGTCGGGCTACGAGCAGTACTTC. Protein: CASSPQGSGYEQYF. The chain couples TRBV5-1 to TRBJ2-7; 7 nucleotides match TRBD1. This CDR3 is 14 amino acids long. The germline CDR1 and CDR2 sequences are SGHRS and YFSETQ. V shed 4 bases, J shed 3 bases, and the junction held 7 bases outside the gene matches.

This clone was picked up a small number of times. The chain combines TRBV2 with TRBJ2-1; 10 nucleotides match TRBD2. With 10 bases clipped from V and 4 bases from J, the junction kept 1 base outside the gene matches. CDR1 and CDR2 from the germline V gene are SNHLY and FYNNEI. The CDR3 extends over 12 amino acids. The CDR3 is CATGLAYNEQFF. In DNA, the CDR3 is TGTGCCACGGGACTAGCGTACAATGAGCAGTTCTTC.

This chain links TRBV29-1 with TRBJ1-1; possible D gene TRBD1, 6 bases. The V gene's germline CDR1 is SQVTM and CDR2 ANQGSEA. CDR3 length: 12 amino acids. Trimming removed 5 bases at V and 3 bases at J, with 10 bases between. CDR3 sequence reads: CSVTQGDTEAFF. DNA for the CDR3: TGCAGCGTTACACAGGGTGACACTGAAGCTTTCTTT.

The DNA for the CDR3 is TGTGCCGTCTCAACCGGGACTAGTCTCTACGAGCAGTACTTC. Amino acid sequence: CAVSTGTSLYEQYF. V usage is TRBV6-5 and J usage is TRBJ2-7, with TRBD2 identical over 8 bases. Germline V gene sequence: CDR1 MNHEY, CDR2 SVGAGI. V lost 11 bases to trimming and J lost 3 bases; unmatched junction nucleotides: 12. CDR3 size: 14 residues.

There are a few counts of this clone. V is TRBV4-1 and J is TRBJ2-7; TRBD1 might be the D (5 bases). V lost 4 bases and J lost 2, with 18 bases in between. The germline V gene has CDR1 MGHRA and CDR2 YSYEKL. The CDR3 covers 16 residues. DNA of the CDR3: TGCGCCAGCAGCCGGCCCCACGGACCGACAGCCTACGAGCAGTACTTC. Translating it yields CASSRPHGPTAYEQYF.

This clone turned up a few times. The chain is built from TRBV4-1 and TRBJ1-1, with 8 bases that match TRBD1. The ends lost 1 base at V and 8 bases at J; junction bases unmatched: 3. CDR3 length: 13 residues. Looked up from germline, CDR1 is MGHRA and CDR2 is YSYEKL. CDR3 DNA: TGCGCCAGCAGCCAAGGACAGGGGAGGGAAGCTTTCTTT. As protein: CASSQGQGREAFF.

The chain uses TRBV30 and TRBJ2-2, with TRBD2 matching 9 bases. V lost 3 bases, J lost 3 bases, and 5 bases stayed unmatched. The CDR3 length is 15 residues. Germline CDR1 reads GTSNPN; CDR2 reads SVGIG (reference sequence). CDR3 amino acids: CAWSRGRADTGELFF. The CDR3 DNA reads TGTGCCTGGAGCCGCGGGAGGGCGGACACCGGGGAGCTGTTTTTT.

This chain connects TRBV30 to TRBJ2-2; 8 nucleotides match TRBD2. The germline V gene has CDR1 GTSNPN and CDR2 SVGIG (reference sequence). With V trimmed by 0 bases and J by 3 bases, 3 bases remained unmatched. This CDR3 has 15 amino acids. The CDR3 region is CAWSVPGLDTGELFF. In DNA form, the CDR3 reads TGTGCCTGGAGTGTACCGGGACTAGACACCGGGGAGCTGTTTTTT.

The chain employs TRBV4-2 and TRBJ1-2; TRBD1 is a possible D gene (5 bases). CDR1 and CDR2 from the germline V gene are LGHNA and YNFKEQ. Trimming removed 8 bases from V and 8 bases from J, with 12 bases in between. The CDR3 is 11 residues long. CDR3 amino acids: CASRGLDGYTF. DNA for the CDR3: TGTGCCAGCCGGGGGTTGGACGGCTACACCTTC.

This chain joins TRBV27 and TRBJ1-1; 9 bases fit TRBD1. The CDR3 extends over 14 amino acids. The V gene's germline CDR1 is MNHEY and CDR2 SMNVEV (reference sequence). V shed 5 bases and J 5 bases; nucleotides not matched to a gene: 6. CDR3 in DNA: TGTGCCAGCAGTATACAGGGGGCGTCGACTGAAGCTTTCTTT. This translates into CASSIQGASTEAFF.

The rearrangement links TRBV29-1 to TRBJ2-5; TRBD2 agrees at 9 bases. Germline CDR1 reads SQVTM; CDR2 reads ANQGSEA. The CDR3 loop spans 16 amino acids. With V trimmed by 6 bases and J by 4 bases, 15 bases remained unmatched. The CDR3 nucleotides read TGCAGCGTCAGAATAGCGGGAGTTTGGCGCGGAGAGACCCAGTACTTC. Translation: CSVRIAGVWRGETQYF.

This clone was seen a handful of times. The chain links TRBV7-2 to TRBJ1-1, with a weak D call TRBD1 (6 bases). The germline CDR1 and CDR2 sequences are SGHTA and FQGNSA. Trimming removed 5 bases at V and 7 bases at J, with 8 bases between. The CDR3 length is 11 residues. The CDR3 coding sequence is TGTGCCAGCAGCCAGGGGTTTGAAGCTTTCTTT. Translating gives CASSQGFEAFF.

This chain links TRBV9 with TRBJ1-2; D is unresolved. Trimming pared 3 bases from V and 7 bases from J, leaving 10 bases between. The CDR3 has 12 amino acids. CDR1 is SGDLS and CDR2 is YYNGEE in the germline V gene. CDR3 bases: TGTGCCAGCAGCGGAGTGCCGCTTGGCTACACCTTC. Protein sequence: CASSGVPLGYTF. Supplemented by reference TRBV9 and TRBJ1-2, the full variable domain reads DSGVTQTPKHLITATGQRVTLRCSPRSGDLSVYWYQQSLDQGLQFLIQYYNGEERAKGNILERFSAQQFPDLHSELNLSSLELGDSALYFCASSGVPLGYTFGSGTRLTVV.

The rearrangement joins TRBV15 to TRBJ2-5; weak D call: TRBD2 (7 bases). Trimming took off 4 bases at V and 5 bases at J, with 23 bases between the two ends. CDR3 size: 17 residues. CDR1 is LNHNV and CDR2 is YYDKDF in the germline V gene (reference sequence). Written as DNA, the CDR3 is TGTGCCACCAGCACGCGGGAAGGGAGGGGGGCCTGGGAGACCCAGTACTTC. This sequence encodes CATSTREGRGAWETQYF.

This clone was found a few times. The chain combines TRBV6-4 with TRBJ1-5; D is undetermined. The CDR3 runs to 13 residues. V was shortened by 3 bases and J by 1 base, with 4 bases between the two germline ends. Germline V lookup: CDR1 MRHNA, CDR2 SNTAGT. CDR3 nucleotides: TGTGCCAGCAGTGAGAGCAGCAATCAGCCCCAGCATTTT. It translates to CASSESSNQPQHF.

The CDR3 DNA reads TGCGCCAGCAGCCAACCATGGACAGGAACCAATGAGCAGTTCTTC. Translated: CASSQPWTGTNEQFF. This chain connects TRBV4-1 to TRBJ2-1, with 7 bases lining up with TRBD1. V lost 2 bases and J lost 6; bases outside the gene matches: 7. The CDR3 is 15 amino acids. Germline-derived CDR1 and CDR2 are MGHRA and YSYEKL.

The chain uses TRBV6-5 and TRBJ2-1; the D gene is possibly TRBD1 (5 bases). The CDR3 runs to 16 residues. Trimming stripped 0 bases from V and 4 bases from J, with 13 bases between. Per germline, CDR1 MNHEY and CDR2 SVGAGI. In DNA, the CDR3 is TGTGCCAGCAGTTACTCCGGGCAGGGTAGGTACAATGAGCAGTTCTTC. This encodes CASSYSGQGRYNEQFF.

In regard to this clone: Other nucleotide sequences from this sample produce the same CDR3. The V and J genes are TRBV5-1 and TRBJ1-1; D may be TRBD1 (6 bases). Germline-derived CDR1 and CDR2 are SGHRS and YFSETQ. This CDR3 spans 13 amino acids. Deletions cut 5 bases from V and 0 bases from J, with 8 bases between. CDR3 coding DNA: TGCGCCAGCAGTGGGACACTGAACACTGAAGCTTTCTTT. Its protein product is CASSGTLNTEAFF.

The V and J genes are TRBV18 and TRBJ2-1, with 12 bases that match TRBD2. V shed 4 bases, J shed 9 bases, and the junction held 1 base outside the gene matches. The CDR3 has 13 residues. Per the germline V gene, CDR1 is KGHSH and CDR2 is LQKENI. Here the CDR3 DNA reads TGTGCCAGCTCACAGACTAGCGGGAGTGAGCAGTTCTTC. It yields the protein CASSQTSGSEQFF.

This clone appeared a single time. The chain has TRBV15 and TRBJ1-1; TRBD1 matches 9 bases. V was pared by 1 base and J by 3 bases, with 3 bases of the junction left unmatched. CDR1 and CDR2 from the germline V gene are LNHNV and YYDKDF (reference sequence). This CDR3 is 15 amino acids long. CDR3 DNA sequence: TGTGCCACCAGCAGAGTCGGACAGGGGCACACTGAAGCTTTCTTT. As protein: CATSRVGQGHTEAFF. Using reference TRBV15 and TRBJ1-1 for the parts outside the CDR3, the full variable domain is DAMVIQNPRYQVTQFGKPVTLSCSQTLNHNVMYWYQQKSSQAPKLLFHYYDKDFNNEADTPDNFQSRRPNTSFCFLDIRSPGLGDTAMYLCATSRVGQGHTEAFFGQGTRLTVV.

This clone was detected a few times. The chain joins TRBV9 to TRBJ2-1; TRBD2 agrees at 14 bases. Germline V gene sequence: CDR1 SGDLS, CDR2 YYNGEE. V trimming: 4 bases; J trimming: 9 bases; junction bases outside the gene matches: 6. The CDR3 runs 15 residues. CDR3 residues: CASSPSGTSGSEQFF. Here the CDR3 DNA reads TGTGCCAGCAGCCCCTCGGGGACTAGCGGGAGTGAGCAGTTCTTC.

The rearrangement joins TRBV5-1 to TRBJ2-1; D uncertain. Germline CDR1 and CDR2: SGHRS and YFSETQ. The V end lost 4 bases, the J end lost 0 bases, and 11 bases lay between the germline ends. This CDR3 contains 15 residues. The CDR3 nucleotides read TGCGCCAGCAGCCCCTTCGCGGCCTCCTACAATGAGCAGTTCTTC. Its translation is CASSPFAASYNEQFF.

This clone is categorized as medium-sized. One junction end does not reproduce the germline sequence, and a read error may be involved. J is TRBJ2-3 and V is TRBV5-3; 9 bases match TRBD2. TRBV5-3 is annotated as an ORF whose role is uncertain. The CDR3 extends over 18 amino acids. CDR3 sequence (DNA): TGTGCCAGAAGGTTGGGGGTCCCCTTAGCGGGAGCCACAGATACGCAGTATTTT. Its protein is CARRLGVPLAGATDTQYF.

This chain connects TRBV6-1 to TRBJ2-2, with D unresolved. The CDR3 loop spans 14 amino acids. Trimming took 1 base from V and 3 from J, leaving 6 bases between them. CDR1 and CDR2 from the germline V gene are MNHNS and SASEGT. The CDR3 reads CASSEGSDTGELFF. CDR3 coding DNA: TGTGCCAGCAGTGAAGGCAGTGACACCGGGGAGCTGTTTTTT.